The sequence of this TCR beta chain was determined in a study of blood T cell repertoires in COVID-19. Profiling relied on immunoSEQ multiplex PCR, and the TCRdb table lists in-frame clones only, not all of them. The table includes more than 400,000 clones, 80% to 90% detected once. V was pared by 6 bases and J by 4 bases, with 9 bases between. The CDR3 covers 12 residues. The clonotype comes from a human donor in a cohort sampled during active COVID-19. This chain links TRBV12-3 or TRBV12-4 with TRBJ1-2; D perhaps matches TRBD1 (6 bases). Sequenced sample: peripheral blood. The CDR3 sequence is CASSQGFYGYTF. CDR3 in DNA: TGTGCCAGCAGCCAGGGGTTCTATGGCTACACCTTC.